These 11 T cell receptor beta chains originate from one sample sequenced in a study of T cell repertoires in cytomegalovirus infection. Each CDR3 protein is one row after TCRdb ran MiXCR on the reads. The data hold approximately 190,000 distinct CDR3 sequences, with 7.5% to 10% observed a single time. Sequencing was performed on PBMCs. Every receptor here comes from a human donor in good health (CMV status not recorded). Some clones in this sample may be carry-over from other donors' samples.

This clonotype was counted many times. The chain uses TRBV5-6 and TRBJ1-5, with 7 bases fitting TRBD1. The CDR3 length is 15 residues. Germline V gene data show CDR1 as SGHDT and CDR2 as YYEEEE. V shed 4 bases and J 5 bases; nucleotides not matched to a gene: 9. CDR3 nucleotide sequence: TGTGCCAGCAGCAGGGGGCCCAACGGGGATCAGCCCCAGCATTTT. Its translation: CASSRGPNGDQPQHF.

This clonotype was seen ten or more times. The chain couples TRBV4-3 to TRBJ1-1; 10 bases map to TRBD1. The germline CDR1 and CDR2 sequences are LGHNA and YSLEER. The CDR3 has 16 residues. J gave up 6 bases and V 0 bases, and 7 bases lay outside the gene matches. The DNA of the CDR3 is TGCGCCAGCAGCCAAGATCAAGGACAGGGGGTATCTGAAGCTTTCTTT. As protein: CASSQDQGQGVSEAFF.

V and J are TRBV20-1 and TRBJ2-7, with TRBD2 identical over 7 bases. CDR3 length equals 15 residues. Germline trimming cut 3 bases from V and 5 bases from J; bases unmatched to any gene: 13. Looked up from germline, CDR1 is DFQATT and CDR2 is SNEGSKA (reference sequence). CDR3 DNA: TGCAGTGCTAGTGGAGTAGCGGGCCCTGCCGACGAGCAGTACTTC. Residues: CSASGVAGPADEQYF.

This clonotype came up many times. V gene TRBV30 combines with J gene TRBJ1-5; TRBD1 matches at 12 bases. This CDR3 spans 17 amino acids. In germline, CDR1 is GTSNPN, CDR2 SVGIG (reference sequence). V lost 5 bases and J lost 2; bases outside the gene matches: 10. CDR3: CAWETGTGGRGNQPQHF. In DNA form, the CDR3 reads TGTGCCTGGGAAACCGGGACAGGGGGCAGGGGCAATCAGCCCCAGCATTTT.

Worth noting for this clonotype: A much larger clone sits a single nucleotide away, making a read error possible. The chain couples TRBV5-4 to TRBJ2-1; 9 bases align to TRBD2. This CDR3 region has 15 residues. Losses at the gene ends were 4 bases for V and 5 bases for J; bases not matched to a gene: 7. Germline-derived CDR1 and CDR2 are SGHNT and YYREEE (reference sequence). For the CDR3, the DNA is TGTGCCAGCAGCCCCAGCGGGGGGACAGACAATGAGCAGTTCTTC. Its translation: CASSPSGGTDNEQFF.

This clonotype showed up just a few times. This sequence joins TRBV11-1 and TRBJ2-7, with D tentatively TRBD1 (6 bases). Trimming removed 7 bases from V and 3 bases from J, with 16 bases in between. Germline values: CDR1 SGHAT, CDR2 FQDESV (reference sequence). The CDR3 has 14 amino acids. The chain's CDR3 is CASTPRGWDYEQYF. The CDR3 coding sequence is TGTGCCAGCACCCCCAGGGGCTGGGACTACGAGCAGTACTTC.

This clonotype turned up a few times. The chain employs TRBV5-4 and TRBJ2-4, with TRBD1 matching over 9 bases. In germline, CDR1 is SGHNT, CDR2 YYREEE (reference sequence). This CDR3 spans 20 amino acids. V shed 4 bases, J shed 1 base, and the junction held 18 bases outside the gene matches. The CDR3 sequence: CASSPASRDREGWAKNIQYF. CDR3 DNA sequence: TGTGCCAGCAGCCCCGCGTCCCGGGACAGGGAAGGATGGGCCAAAAACATTCAGTACTTC.

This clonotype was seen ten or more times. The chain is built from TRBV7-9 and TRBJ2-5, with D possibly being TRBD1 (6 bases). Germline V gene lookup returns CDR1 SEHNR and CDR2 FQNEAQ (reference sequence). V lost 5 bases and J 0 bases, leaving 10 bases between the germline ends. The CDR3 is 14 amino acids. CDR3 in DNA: TGTGCCAGCAGCAACCGGGACAACCAAGAGACCCAGTACTTC. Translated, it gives CASSNRDNQETQYF.

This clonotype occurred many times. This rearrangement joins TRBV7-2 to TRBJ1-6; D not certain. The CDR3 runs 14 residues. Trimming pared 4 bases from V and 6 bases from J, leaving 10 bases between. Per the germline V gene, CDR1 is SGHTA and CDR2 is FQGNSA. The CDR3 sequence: CASSSPGFNSPLHF. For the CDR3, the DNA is TGTGCCAGCAGCTCCCCGGGATTTAATTCACCCCTCCACTTT.

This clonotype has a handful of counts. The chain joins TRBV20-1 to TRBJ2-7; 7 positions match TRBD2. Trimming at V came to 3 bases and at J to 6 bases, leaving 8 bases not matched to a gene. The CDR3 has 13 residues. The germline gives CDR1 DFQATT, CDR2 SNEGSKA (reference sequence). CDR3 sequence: CSASETSRGEQYF. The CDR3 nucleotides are TGCAGTGCTAGCGAGACTAGCCGGGGCGAGCAGTACTTC.

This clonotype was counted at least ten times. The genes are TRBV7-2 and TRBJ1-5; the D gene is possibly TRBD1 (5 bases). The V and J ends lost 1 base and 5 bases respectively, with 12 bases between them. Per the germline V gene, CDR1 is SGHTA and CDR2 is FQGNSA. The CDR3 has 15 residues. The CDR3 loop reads CASSLVLGGDQPQHF. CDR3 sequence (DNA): TGTGCCAGCAGCTTAGTTTTGGGGGGGGATCAGCCCCAGCATTTT.